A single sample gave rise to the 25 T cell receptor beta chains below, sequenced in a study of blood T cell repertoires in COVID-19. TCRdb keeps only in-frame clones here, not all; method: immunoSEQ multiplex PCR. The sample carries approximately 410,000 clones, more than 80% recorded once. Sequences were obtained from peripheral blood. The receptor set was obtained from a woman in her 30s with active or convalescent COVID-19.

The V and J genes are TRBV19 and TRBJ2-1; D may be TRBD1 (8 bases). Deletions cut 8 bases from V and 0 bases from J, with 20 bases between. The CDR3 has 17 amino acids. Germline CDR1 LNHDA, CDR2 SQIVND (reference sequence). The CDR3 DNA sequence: TGTGCCAGTGGGGGGGTACCGGGACAGGCCTCCTACAATGAGCAGTTCTTC. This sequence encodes CASGGVPGQASYNEQFF.

The CDR3 DNA sequence: TGCGCCAGCAGTGAGGGTCCAGGGCCTAATTCACCCCTCCACTTT. Amino acid sequence: CASSEGPGPNSPLHF. V and J are TRBV10-1 and TRBJ1-6; TRBD1 might be the D (5 bases). Trimming took off 2 bases at V and 6 bases at J, with 11 bases between the two ends. This CDR3 has 15 residues. The V gene's germline CDR1 is WNHNN and CDR2 SYGVQD (reference sequence).

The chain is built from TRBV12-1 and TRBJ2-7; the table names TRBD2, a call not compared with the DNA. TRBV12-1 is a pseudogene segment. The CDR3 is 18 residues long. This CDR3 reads CASSCPPGLAGGPYEQYF. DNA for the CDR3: TGTGCCAGCAGCTGCCCCCCAGGACTAGCGGGGGGACCCTACGAGCAGTACTTC.

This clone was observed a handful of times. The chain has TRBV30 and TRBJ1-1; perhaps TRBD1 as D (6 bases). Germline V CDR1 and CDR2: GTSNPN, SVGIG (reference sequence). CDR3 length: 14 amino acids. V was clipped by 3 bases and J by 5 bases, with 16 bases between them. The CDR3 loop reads CAWRGGREGTEAFF. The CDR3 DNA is TGTGCCTGGAGAGGGGGACGCGAAGGAACTGAAGCTTTCTTT.

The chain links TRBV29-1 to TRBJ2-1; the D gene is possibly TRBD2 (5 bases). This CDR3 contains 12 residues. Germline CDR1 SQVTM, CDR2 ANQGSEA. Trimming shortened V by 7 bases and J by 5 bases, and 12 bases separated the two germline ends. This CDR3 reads CSAGVEDNEQFF. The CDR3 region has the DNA TGCAGCGCCGGGGTAGAAGACAATGAGCAGTTCTTC.

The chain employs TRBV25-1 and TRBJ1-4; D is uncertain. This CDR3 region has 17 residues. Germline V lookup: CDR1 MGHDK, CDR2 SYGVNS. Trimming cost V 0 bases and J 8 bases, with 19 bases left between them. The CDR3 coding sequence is TGTGCCAGCAGTGAATACGCCCCAGTAGGAGGTTGGGAAAAACTGTTTTTT. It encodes CASSEYAPVGGWEKLFF.

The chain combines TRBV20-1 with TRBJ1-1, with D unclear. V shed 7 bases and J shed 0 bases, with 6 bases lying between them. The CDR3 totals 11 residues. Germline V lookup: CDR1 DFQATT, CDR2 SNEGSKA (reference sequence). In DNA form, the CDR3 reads TGCAGTGTTCGAGTGAACACTGAAGCTTTCTTT. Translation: CSVRVNTEAFF.

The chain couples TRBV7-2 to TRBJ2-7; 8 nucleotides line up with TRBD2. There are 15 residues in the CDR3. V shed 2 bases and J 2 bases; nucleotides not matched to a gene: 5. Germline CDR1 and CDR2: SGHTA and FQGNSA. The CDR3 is CASSLQLAAPYEQYF. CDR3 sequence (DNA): TGTGCCAGCAGCTTACAACTAGCGGCCCCCTACGAGCAGTACTTC.

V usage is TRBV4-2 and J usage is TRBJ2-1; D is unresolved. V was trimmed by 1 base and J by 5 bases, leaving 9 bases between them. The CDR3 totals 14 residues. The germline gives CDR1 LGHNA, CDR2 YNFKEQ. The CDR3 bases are TGTGCCAGCAGCCAAGGAGAGATCAACAATGAGCAGTTCTTC. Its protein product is CASSQGEINNEQFF.

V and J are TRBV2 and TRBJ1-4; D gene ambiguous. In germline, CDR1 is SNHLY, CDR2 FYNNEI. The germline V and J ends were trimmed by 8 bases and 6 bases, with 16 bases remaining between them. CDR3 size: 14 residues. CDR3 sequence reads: CASQPGLKDEKLFF. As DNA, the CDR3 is TGTGCCAGCCAACCGGGGTTGAAGGATGAAAAACTGTTTTTT. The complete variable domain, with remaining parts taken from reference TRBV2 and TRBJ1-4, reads EPEVTQTPSHQVTQMGQEVILRCVPISNHLYFYWYRQILGQKVEFLVSFYNNEISEKSEIFDDQFSVERPDGSNFTLKIRSTKLEDSAMYFCASQPGLKDEKLFFGSGTQLSVL.

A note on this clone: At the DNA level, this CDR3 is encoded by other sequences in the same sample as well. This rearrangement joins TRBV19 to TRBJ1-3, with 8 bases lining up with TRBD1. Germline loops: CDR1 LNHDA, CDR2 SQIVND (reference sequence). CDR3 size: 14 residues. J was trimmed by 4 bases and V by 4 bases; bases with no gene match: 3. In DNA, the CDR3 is TGTGCCAGTAGTACGACAGGGGCGGGAAACACCATATATTTT. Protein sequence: CASSTTGAGNTIYF.

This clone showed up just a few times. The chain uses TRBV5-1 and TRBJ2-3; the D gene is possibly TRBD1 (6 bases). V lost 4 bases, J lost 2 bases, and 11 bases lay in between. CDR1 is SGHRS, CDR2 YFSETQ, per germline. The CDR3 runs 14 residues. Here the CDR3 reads CASSPGDITDTQYF. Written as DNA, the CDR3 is TGCGCCAGCAGCCCAGGGGATATCACAGATACGCAGTATTTT.

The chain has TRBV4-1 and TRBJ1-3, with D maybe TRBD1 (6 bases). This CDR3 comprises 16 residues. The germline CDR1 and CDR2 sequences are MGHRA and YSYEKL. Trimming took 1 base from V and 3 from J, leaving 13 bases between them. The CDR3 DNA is TGCGCCAGCAGCCAAGGGGGGGGCGCGTTTGGAAACACCATATATTTT. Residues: CASSQGGGAFGNTIYF.

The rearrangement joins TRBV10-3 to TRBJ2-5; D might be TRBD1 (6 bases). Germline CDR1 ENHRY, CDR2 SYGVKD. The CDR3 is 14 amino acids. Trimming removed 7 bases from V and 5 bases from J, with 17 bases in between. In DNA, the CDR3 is TGTGCCATCAACCTACAGGGTCCTCTGGAGACCCAGTACTTC. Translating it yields CAINLQGPLETQYF.

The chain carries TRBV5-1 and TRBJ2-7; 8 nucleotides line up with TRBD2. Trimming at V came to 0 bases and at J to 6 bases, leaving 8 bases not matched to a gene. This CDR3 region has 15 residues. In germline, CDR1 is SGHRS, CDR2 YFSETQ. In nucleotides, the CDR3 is TGCGCCAGCAGCTTGGAGGCCAGCGGGGGATTCGAGCAGTACTTC. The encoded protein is CASSLEASGGFEQYF.

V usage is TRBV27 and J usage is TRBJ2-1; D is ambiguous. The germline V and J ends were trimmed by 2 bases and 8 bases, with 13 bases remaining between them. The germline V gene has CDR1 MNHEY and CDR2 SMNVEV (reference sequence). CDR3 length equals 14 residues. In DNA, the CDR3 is TGTGCCAGCAGTTTAGTGGGCCGGTGGGATGAGCAGTTCTTC. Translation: CASSLVGRWDEQFF.

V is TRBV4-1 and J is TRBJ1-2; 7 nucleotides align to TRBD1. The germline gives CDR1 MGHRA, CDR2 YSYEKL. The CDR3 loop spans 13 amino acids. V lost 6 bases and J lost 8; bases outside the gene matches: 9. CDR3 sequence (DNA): TGCGCCAGCAGACAAACAGGGGAGTACGGCTACACCTTC. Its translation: CASRQTGEYGYTF.

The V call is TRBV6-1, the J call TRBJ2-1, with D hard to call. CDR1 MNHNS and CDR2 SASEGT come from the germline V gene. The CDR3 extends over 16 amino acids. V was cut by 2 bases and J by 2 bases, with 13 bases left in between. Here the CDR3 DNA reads TGTGCCAGCAGTGAAAGGCTCCTTGGGCCCTACAATGAGCAGTTCTTC. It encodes CASSERLLGPYNEQFF.

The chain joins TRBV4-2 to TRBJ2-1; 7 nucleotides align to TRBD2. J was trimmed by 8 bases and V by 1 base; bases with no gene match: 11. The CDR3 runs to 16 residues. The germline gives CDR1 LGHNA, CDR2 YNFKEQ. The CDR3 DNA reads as TGTGCCAGCAGCCAAGCCGCAGGGAGGGGATTCGATGAGCAGTTCTTC. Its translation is CASSQAAGRGFDEQFF.

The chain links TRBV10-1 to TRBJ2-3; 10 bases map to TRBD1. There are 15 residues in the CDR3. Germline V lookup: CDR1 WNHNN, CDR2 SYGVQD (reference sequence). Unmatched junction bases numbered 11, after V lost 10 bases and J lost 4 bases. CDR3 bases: TGCGCCAACCTAGGAAGACAGGGGGCATCAGATACGCAGTATTTT. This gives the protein CANLGRQGASDTQYF.

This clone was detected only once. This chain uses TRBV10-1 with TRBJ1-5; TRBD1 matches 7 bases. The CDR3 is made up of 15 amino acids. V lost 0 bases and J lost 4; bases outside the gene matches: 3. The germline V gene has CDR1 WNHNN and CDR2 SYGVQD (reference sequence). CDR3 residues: CASSESSRGNQPQHF. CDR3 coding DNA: TGCGCCAGCAGTGAGTCAAGCAGGGGGAATCAGCCCCAGCATTTT.

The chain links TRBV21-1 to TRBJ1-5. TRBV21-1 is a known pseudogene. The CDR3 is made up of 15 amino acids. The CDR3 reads CASSKGSYSNQPQHF. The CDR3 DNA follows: TGTGCCAGCAGCAAAGGTAGTTATAGCAATCAGCCCCAGCATTTT.

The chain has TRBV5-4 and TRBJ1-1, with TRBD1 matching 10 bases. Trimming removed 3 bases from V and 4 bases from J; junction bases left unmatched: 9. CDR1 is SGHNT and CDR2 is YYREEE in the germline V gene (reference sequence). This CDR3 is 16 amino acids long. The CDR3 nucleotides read TGTGCCAGCAGCTCAGGGACAGGGGAAGGGCGCACTGAAGCTTTCTTT. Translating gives CASSSGTGEGRTEAFF.

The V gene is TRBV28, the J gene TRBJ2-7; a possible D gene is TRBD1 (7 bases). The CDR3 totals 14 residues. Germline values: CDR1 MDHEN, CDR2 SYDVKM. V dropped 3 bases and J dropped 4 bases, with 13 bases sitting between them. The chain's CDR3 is CASSFVEGAYEQYF. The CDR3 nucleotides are TGTGCCAGCAGTTTCGTGGAGGGGGCTTACGAGCAGTACTTC.

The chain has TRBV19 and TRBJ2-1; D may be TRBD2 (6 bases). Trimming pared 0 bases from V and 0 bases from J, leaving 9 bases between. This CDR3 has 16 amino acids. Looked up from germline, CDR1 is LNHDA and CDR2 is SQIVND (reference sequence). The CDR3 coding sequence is TGTGCCAGTAGTATAGATGGGGGGACCTCCTACAATGAGCAGTTCTTC. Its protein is CASSIDGGTSYNEQFF.